These 9 T cell receptor beta chains were sequenced from one sample in a study of STAT5B mutations in CD4+ large granular lymphocyte leukemia. Assay: immunoSEQ multiplex PCR; the TCRdb copy retains only in-frame clones and omits some. The sample has just over 40,000 clones; approximately 80% are singletons. Sequencing input: CD4+ T cells from blood buffy coats. These TCRs come from a human donor in good health.

The rearrangement uses TRBV19 and TRBJ2-2; weak D call: TRBD1 (5 bases). The CDR3 covers 14 residues. The germline CDR1 and CDR2 sequences are LNHDA and SQIVND (reference sequence). Trimming took 3 bases from V and 7 from J, leaving 12 bases between them. The CDR3 here is CASSIGGAVGELFF. The CDR3 DNA is TGTGCCAGTAGTATTGGTGGGGCAGTCGGGGAGCTGTTTTTT.

The chain links TRBV7-8 to TRBJ2-5; D not resolved. The J call may be wrong; the DNA end is better matched by TRBJ2-7. Germline assignment: CDR1 SGHVS and CDR2 FQNEAQ. The CDR3 has 14 amino acids. CDR3 in DNA: TGTGCCAGCAGCTTAGCCCCAGCCACCTACGAGCAGTACTTC. Its translation: CASSLAPATYEQYF.

The rearrangement joins TRBV7-6 to TRBJ2-5; TRBD2 might be the D (7 bases). The germline V and J ends were trimmed by 5 bases and 0 bases, with 13 bases remaining between them. Looked up from germline, CDR1 is SGHVS and CDR2 is FNYEAQ. The CDR3 length is 15 residues. CDR3 bases: TGTGCCAGCAGCCGGGGGGCGGGGTACCAAGAGACCCAGTACTTC. This codes for CASSRGAGYQETQYF. The whole variable domain, filled in from reference TRBV7-6 and TRBJ2-5, reads GAGVSQSPRYKVTKRGQDVALRCDPISGHVSLYWYRQALGQGPEFLTYFNYEAQQDKSGLPNDRFSAERPEGSISTLTIQRTEQRDSAMYRCASSRGAGYQETQYFGPGTRLLVL.

The chain has TRBV28 and TRBJ1-3; D remains ambiguous. Germline CDR1 is MDHEN and CDR2 is SYDVKM. V lost 5 bases and J 0 bases, leaving 8 bases between the germline ends. The CDR3 length is 14 residues. This CDR3 reads CASSPSFSGNTIYF. CDR3 nucleotides: TGTGCCAGCAGTCCTTCGTTCTCTGGAAACACCATATATTTT. The complete variable domain, with remaining parts taken from reference TRBV28 and TRBJ1-3, reads DVKVTQSSRYLVKRTGEKVFLECVQDMDHENMFWYRQDPGLGLRLIYFSYDVKMKEKGDIPEGYSVSREKKERFSLILESASTNQTSMYLCASSPSFSGNTIYFGEGSWLTVV.

The CDR3 is CASSPGANYGYTF. CDR3 coding DNA: TGTGCCAGCAGCCCTGGGGCTAACTATGGCTACACCTTC. V gene TRBV11-2 combines with J gene TRBJ1-2; unclear D gene. V was pared by 5 bases and J by 0 bases, with 7 bases between. CDR3 length: 13 residues. Germline V gives CDR1 SGHAT, CDR2 FQNNGV.

This chain joins TRBV4-1 and TRBJ1-4; the D is unclear. The CDR3 runs to 14 residues. Germline V gives CDR1 MGHRA, CDR2 YSYEKL. The ends were cut back, 0 bases at V and 4 bases at J, with 6 bases in the middle. The CDR3 reads CASSQDRLNEKLFF. In DNA form, the CDR3 reads TGCGCCAGCAGCCAAGATCGACTTAATGAAAAACTGTTTTTT.

This clone was picked up a small number of times. The gene calls are TRBV9 and TRBJ2-2, with unresolved D. This CDR3 comprises 15 residues. Looked up from germline, CDR1 is SGDLS and CDR2 is YYNGEE. V was clipped by 0 bases and J by 0 bases, with 6 bases between them. CDR3 protein: CASSVGTTNTGELFF. The CDR3 DNA follows: TGTGCCAGCAGCGTAGGGACCACGAACACCGGGGAGCTGTTTTTT.

The chain has TRBV5-1 and TRBJ1-4, with no clear D. The germline V gene has CDR1 SGHRS and CDR2 YFSETQ. The V gene lost 5 bases and the J gene lost 4 bases, with 18 bases spanning the gap. The CDR3 consists of 16 residues. CDR3: CASRTATGTYNEKLFF. The CDR3 DNA reads as TGCGCCAGCAGGACCGCGACGGGAACTTATAATGAAAAACTGTTTTTT. The entire variable domain, with the rest obtained from reference TRBV5-1 and TRBJ1-4, is as follows: KAGVTQTPRYLIKTRGQQVTLSCSPISGHRSVSWYQQTPGQGLQFLFEYFSETQRNKGNFPGRFSGRQFSNSRSEMNVSTLELGDSALYLCASRTATGTYNEKLFFGSGTQLSVL.

The chain links TRBV19 to TRBJ2-2; D ambiguous. This CDR3 has 14 residues. V was pared by 8 bases and J by 0 bases, with 10 bases between. CDR1 and CDR2 (germline): LNHDA, SQIVND (reference sequence). Here the CDR3 reads CASGAPPNTGELFF. The CDR3 nucleotides are TGTGCCAGTGGAGCGCCTCCGAACACCGGGGAGCTGTTTTTT.